This T cell receptor (beta chain) is drawn from a study of T-cell reconstitution after alpha-beta-depleted transplantation in children. The CDR3 has 15 amino acids. Unmatched junction bases numbered 10, after V lost 5 bases and J lost 1 base. Per the germline V gene, CDR1 is DFQATT and CDR2 is SNEGSKA (reference sequence). This clonotype showed up just a few times. Unique molecular identifiers were incorporated into the prepared TCRbeta library. TCRdb reprocessed the PCR reads with MiXCR, giving one entry per CDR3 protein. The repertoire has approximately 340,000 distinct CDR3 sequences, about 9.3% of them found once; the top ten carry 2% to 2.5%.

The material sequenced was PBMCs from the stem cell graft donor, taken from the stem cell graft. The J gene is TRBJ2-5, the V gene TRBV20-1; 7 bases are a match to TRBD2. This TCR was sampled from a human donor who donated a stem cell graft to a child with acute lymphoblastic leukemia. This chain's CDR3 is CSAPPVAGRQETQYF. In DNA, the CDR3 is TGCAGTGCTCCACCCGTAGCGGGCCGCCAAGAGACCCAGTACTTC.